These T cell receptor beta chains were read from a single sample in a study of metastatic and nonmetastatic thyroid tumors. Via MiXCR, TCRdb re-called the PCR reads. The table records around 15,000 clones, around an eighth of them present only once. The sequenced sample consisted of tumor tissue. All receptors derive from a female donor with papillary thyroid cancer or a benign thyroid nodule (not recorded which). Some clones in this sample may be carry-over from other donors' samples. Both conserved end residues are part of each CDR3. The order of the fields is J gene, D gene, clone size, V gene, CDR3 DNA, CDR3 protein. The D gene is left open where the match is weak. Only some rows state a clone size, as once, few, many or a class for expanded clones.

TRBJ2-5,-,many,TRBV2,TGTGCCAGCCATTCGGCGGGGATGGTGGAGACCCAGTACTTC,CASHSAGMVETQYF
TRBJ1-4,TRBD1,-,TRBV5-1,TGCGCCAGCAGCTACGGACAGGGTTCGAATGAAAAACTGTTTTTT,CASSYGQGSNEKLFF
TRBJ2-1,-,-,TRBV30,TGTGCCTGGAGTGTGTCGGCCGGATACAATGAGCAGTTCTTC,CAWSVSAGYNEQFF
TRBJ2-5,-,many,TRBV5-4,TGTGCCAGCAGCTTGGACGTACGGGAGGAGACCCAGTACTTC,CASSLDVREETQYF
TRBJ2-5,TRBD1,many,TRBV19,TGTGCCAGTAGCCGGGGACAGGGGTTTACGGGGACCCAGTACTTC,CASSRGQGFTGTQYF
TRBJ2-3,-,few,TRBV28,TGTGCCAGCAGTTTGGAGTTCCCAGATACGCAGTATTTT,CASSLEFPDTQYF
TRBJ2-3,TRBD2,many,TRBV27,TGTGCCAGCACCCGGGGAGGGTTTGCAGATACGCAGTATTTT,CASTRGGFADTQYF
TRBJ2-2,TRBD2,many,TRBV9,TGTGCCAGCAGCGTAGAGGTCTTAGCGGGCTCCACCGGGGAGCTGTTTTTT,CASSVEVLAGSTGELFF
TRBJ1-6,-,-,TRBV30,TGTGCCTGTAGGGGGGAATATAATTCACCCCTCCACTTT,CACRGEYNSPLHF
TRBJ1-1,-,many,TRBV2,TGTGCCAGCAGTCCCTACACTGAAGCTTTCTTT,CASSPYTEAFF
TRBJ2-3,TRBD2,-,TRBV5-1,TGCGCCAGCAGCTTGGTCGGACTAGCCGCAGATACGCAGTATTTT,CASSLVGLAADTQYF
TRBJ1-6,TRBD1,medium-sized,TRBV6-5,TGTGCCAGCAGTTACTTCGGACAGGGTAATTCACCCCTCCACTTT,CASSYFGQGNSPLHF
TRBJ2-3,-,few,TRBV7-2,TGTGCCAGCAGCTTACTTACTAGCACAGATACGCAGTATTTT,CASSLLTSTDTQYF
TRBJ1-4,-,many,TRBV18,TGTGCCAGCTCACCCTTCTCAAGATCAACTAATGAAAAACTGTTTTTT,CASSPFSRSTNEKLFF
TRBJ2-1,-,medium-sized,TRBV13,TGTGCCAGCAGCTTAGTTTACGGGACCATCTACAATGAGCAGTTCTTC,CASSLVYGTIYNEQFF
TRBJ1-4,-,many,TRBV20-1,TGCAGTGCCTCTGCCGGGGTGACGAGTGAAAAACTGTTTTTT,CSASAGVTSEKLFF
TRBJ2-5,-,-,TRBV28,TGTGCCAGCAGGCCCGGGACGGGAGAGACCCAGTACTTC,CASRPGTGETQYF